Sequencing of this TCR beta chain was carried out in a study of OX40 agonist ivuxolimab in advanced cancers. CDR3 size: 19 residues. The V gene lost 0 bases and the J gene lost 2 bases, with 18 bases spanning the gap. Germline V lookup: CDR1 SGDLS, CDR2 YYNGEE. Repertoires were generated with immunoSEQ multiplex PCR, while TCRdb's copy carries only in-frame clones and drops some. This repertoire shows just over 95,000 clones, around 91% found once; its top ten account for 0.15% to 0.2%. This TCR was sampled from an adult with an advanced solid tumor such as melanoma, head and neck, liver or kidney cancer. The material sequenced was CD4+ or CD8+ T cells sorted from blood, taken in a trial of the OX40 agonist ivuxolimab. The rearrangement uses TRBV9 and TRBJ2-6; maybe TRBD2 (6 bases). CDR3 nucleotide sequence: TGTGCCAGCAGCGTAGACCCAGGTTGGGGAGGAGCTGGGGCCAACGTCCTGACTTTC. Its translation: CASSVDPGWGGAGANVLTF.